This TCR beta chain was found in a study of shared clonotypes between healthy human individuals. The wider study: The study drew on two women and a few men aged 18 to 49 as donors.

Sequenced by immunoSEQ multiplex PCR; TCRdb stores in-frame clones only, minus some. The sample carries 2,500,000 or so clones, 90% to 95% recorded once. Regarding this clone: What it binds is unknown.

General observations from the study: Rarefaction curves obtained for sorted subsets showed sequencing incomplete despite large depth.

This CDR3 is built from 18 residues. Germline V CDR1 and CDR2: SGHDN, FVKESK. V lost 3 bases to trimming and J lost 8 bases; unmatched junction nucleotides: 18. Sequenced input: naive CD4+ T cells sorted from blood. The subset is: CD45RA+ positively selected. The receptor comes from a man between 18 and 35 years old in good health. The chain is built from TRBV14 and TRBJ2-1; TRBD2 agrees at 8 bases. The CDR3 nucleotides are TGTGCCAGCAGCCACCGCTTAGCGGGGCGGACCCCGTGGTATGAGCAGTTCTTC. Translating gives CASSHRLAGRTPWYEQFF.